Described below is a single T cell receptor beta chain sequence and its context. The data were obtained in a study of blood T cell repertoires in COVID-19. Looked up from germline, CDR1 is MNHEY and CDR2 is SVGEGT. V dropped 5 bases and J dropped 1; count of bases not matched to a gene: 1. The CDR3 is 13 residues long. Study processing details: Estimation of nucleated cell counts was performed using reference gene primer amplification. TCRdb's table, derived via immunoSEQ multiplex PCR, lists solely in-frame clones and lacks some. For V, J and clone size, that table is used; D and trimming come from the DNA. The table has about 170,000 clones, 85% seen once. Those enrolled in Seattle joined during active infection and were followed longitudinally afterward.

The chain combines TRBV6-2 or TRBV6-3 with TRBJ1-1; 7 bases line up with TRBD1. This TCR was sampled from a woman older than 75 with COVID-19, enrolled during active disease. The sequenced sample consisted of peripheral blood. CDR3 region: CASSRQGNTEAFF. CDR3 DNA: TGTGCCAGCAGTAGACAGGGGAACACTGAAGCTTTCTTT.